Below are 26 T cell receptor beta chains sequenced from a single sample in a study of T cell changes during pregnancy in multiple sclerosis. The table came from immunoSEQ multiplex PCR; TCRdb's copy has only in-frame clones and leaves some out. Of roughly 60,000 clones detected, around 96% appear once; the ten largest clones hold about 2.3%. The sequences come from CD8+ T cells from peripheral blood mononuclear cells, collected after pregnancy. The receptors come from a female donor with multiple sclerosis, enrolled in a pregnancy study.

V is TRBV27 and J is TRBJ2-7, with 8 bases fitting TRBD2. CDR1 MNHEY and CDR2 SMNVEV come from the germline V gene (reference sequence). The length of the CDR3 is 16 residues. Trimming cost V 6 bases and J 3 bases; bases outside gene matches: 13. The CDR3 DNA is TGTGCCAGCAGCCTTAGACGATCAACTAGCGGCTACGAGCAGTACTTC. Translation: CASSLRRSTSGYEQYF.

This chain uses TRBV30 with TRBJ2-7; 8 bases match TRBD1. The CDR3 extends over 16 amino acids. V lost 1 base and J lost 3; bases outside the gene matches: 11. CDR1 is GTSNPN and CDR2 is SVGIG in the germline V gene (reference sequence). The CDR3 DNA sequence: TGTGCCTGGAGTGATTTGCAGGGGGCCCAAGGCTACGAGCAGTACTTC. Its protein is CAWSDLQGAQGYEQYF.

The chain has TRBV27 and TRBJ2-3; tentatively, D is TRBD2 (7 bases). Deletions cut 2 bases from V and 0 bases from J, with 15 bases between. CDR1 is MNHEY and CDR2 is SMNVEV in the germline V gene (reference sequence). The CDR3 length is 17 residues. The CDR3 is CASSLIAGASSTDTQYF. CDR3 in DNA: TGTGCCAGCAGTTTAATTGCGGGGGCCTCTAGCACAGATACGCAGTATTTT.

This clone was found many times. The V gene is TRBV14, the J gene TRBJ2-7, with 12 bases that match TRBD1. The CDR3 sequence is 15 residues long. Germline CDR1 and CDR2: SGHDN and FVKESK. V lost 5 bases and J lost 7; bases outside the gene matches: 9. The DNA of the CDR3 is TGTGCCAGCAGCTATCTGGGACAGGGGGCCGGTGAGCAGTACTTC. This translates into CASSYLGQGAGEQYF.

On this clone: Likely a read error: the CDR3 ends without its conserved phenylalanine or tryptophan. The DNA is omitted, as the CDR3 cannot be located on it reliably, and the CDR3 follows TCRdb's listing. The chain carries TRBV6-4 and TRBJ2-7; TRBD2, the table's D call, was not compared with the DNA. 9 amino acids form the CDR3, both terminal residues included. Germline CDR1 is MRHNA and CDR2 is SNTAGT. The CDR3 here is CASINGGVE.

The chain links TRBV27 to TRBJ2-3; no clear D gene. The V gene lost 2 bases and the J gene lost 0 bases, with 9 bases spanning the gap. Germline loops: CDR1 MNHEY, CDR2 SMNVEV (reference sequence). The CDR3 consists of 15 residues. CDR3 residues: CASSLRSTSTDTQYF. CDR3 nucleotide sequence: TGTGCCAGCAGTTTACGGTCAACTAGCACAGATACGCAGTATTTT.

This chain uses TRBV7-9 with TRBJ2-5; 7 nucleotides match TRBD2. Looked up from germline, CDR1 is SEHNR and CDR2 is FQNEAQ (reference sequence). With V trimmed by 8 bases and J by 5 bases, 8 bases remained unmatched. CDR3 size: 13 residues. For the CDR3, the DNA is TGTGCCAGCGTGAAGCGGGATCGCGAGACCCAGTACTTC. This sequence encodes CASVKRDRETQYF. Together with reference TRBV7-9 and TRBJ2-5, the CDR3 gives the full variable domain: DTGVSQNPRHKITKRGQNVTFRCDPISEHNRLYWYRQTLGQGPEFLTYFQNEAQLEKSRLLSDRFSAERPKGSFSTLEIQRTEQGDSAMYLCASVKRDRETQYFGPGTRLLVL.

The chain links TRBV27 to TRBJ2-1; D is possibly TRBD2 (5 bases). Germline CDR1 MNHEY, CDR2 SMNVEV (reference sequence). V was trimmed by 6 bases and J by 1 base, leaving 13 bases between them. The CDR3 is 15 amino acids. The CDR3 bases are TGTGCCAGCAGCCCCAGCGCGGGTTCCTACAATGAGCAGTTCTTC. The encoded protein is CASSPSAGSYNEQFF.

The V call is TRBV9, the J call TRBJ2-2, with 7 bases matching TRBD1. The J segment lost 7 bases and the V segment lost 1 base, leaving 4 bases of the junction unmatched. The CDR3 has 14 residues. The V gene's germline CDR1 is SGDLS and CDR2 YYNGEE. CDR3 coding DNA: TGTGCCAGCAGCGTAAGGGGGCTCGGCGGGGAGCTGTTTTTT. Protein: CASSVRGLGGELFF.

V and J are TRBV23-1 and TRBJ2-3; tentative D call: TRBD2 (5 bases). TRBV23-1 is given ORF status, its function remaining uncertain. Trimming took 3 bases from V and 2 from J, leaving 6 bases between them. This CDR3 has 13 residues. This chain's CDR3 is CASSQRVTDTQYF. The CDR3 DNA sequence: TGCGCCAGCAGTCAGAGGGTCACAGATACGCAGTATTTT.

The chain employs TRBV6-4 and TRBJ2-1; the match to TRBD2 covers 10 bases. Germline CDR1 reads MRHNA; CDR2 reads SNTAGT. CDR3 length equals 15 residues. V was clipped by 6 bases and J by 6 bases; unmatched bases: 8. CDR3 nucleotide sequence: TGTGCCAGCAGACCCGGGACTAGCGAGTCCAATGAGCAGTTCTTC. Its translation: CASRPGTSESNEQFF.

This chain joins TRBV6-6 and TRBJ2-2; D remains ambiguous. This CDR3 has 14 residues. Germline V CDR1 and CDR2: MNHNY, SVGAGI (reference sequence). V lost 2 bases and J 1 base, leaving 5 bases between the germline ends. The CDR3 here is CASSYNGNTGELFF. The CDR3 DNA follows: TGTGCCAGCAGTTACAACGGGAACACCGGGGAGCTGTTTTTT.

The chain carries TRBV14 and TRBJ2-3; D ambiguous. Germline V gives CDR1 SGHDN, CDR2 FVKESK. This CDR3 contains 14 residues. Trimming cost V 1 base and J 0 bases, with 5 bases left between them. The CDR3 protein is CASSQVQSTDTQYF. As DNA, the CDR3 is TGTGCCAGCAGCCAAGTGCAGAGCACAGATACGCAGTATTTT.

This chain links TRBV28 with TRBJ1-1, with TRBD1 matching over 7 bases. Unmatched junction bases numbered 7, after V lost 5 bases and J lost 4 bases. This CDR3 region has 14 residues. The V gene's germline CDR1 is MDHEN and CDR2 SYDVKM. The DNA for the CDR3 is TGTGCCAGCAGTGTAAGGGGGCTGGGCACTGAAGCTTTCTTT. Its translation is CASSVRGLGTEAFF.

The V call is TRBV10-2, the J call TRBJ2-7, with a weak D call TRBD1 (5 bases). The CDR3 contains 13 residues. V lost 5 bases and J lost 2, with 10 bases in between. Germline V gene sequence: CDR1 WSHSY, CDR2 SAAADI. In DNA form, the CDR3 reads TGCGCCAGCAGTCCGGACACCACCTACGAGCAGTACTTC. The encoded protein is CASSPDTTYEQYF.

The genes are TRBV29-1 and TRBJ2-7; tentative D call: TRBD2 (6 bases). The V gene lost 3 bases and the J gene lost 2 bases, with 11 bases spanning the gap. Germline V gene lookup returns CDR1 SQVTM and CDR2 ANQGSEA. The CDR3 spans 13 residues. The CDR3 DNA reads as TGCAGCGTTGACGGGGGACGCCCCTACGAGCAGTACTTC. This sequence encodes CSVDGGRPYEQYF.

V is TRBV5-4 and J is TRBJ1-5; a weak D match, TRBD1 (5 bases). The CDR3 length is 14 residues. Per the germline V gene, CDR1 is SGHNT and CDR2 is YYREEE (reference sequence). V was trimmed by 4 bases and J by 5 bases, leaving 13 bases between them. Written as DNA, the CDR3 is TGTGCCAGCAGCGCGGGACCGGGGGATCAGCCCCAGCATTTT. Encoded protein: CASSAGPGDQPQHF.

The rearrangement links TRBV7-9 to TRBJ2-7; D is uncertain. The CDR3 totals 12 residues. In germline, CDR1 is SEHNR, CDR2 FQNEAQ (reference sequence). Trimming cost V 5 bases and J 4 bases, with 9 bases left between them. CDR3 in amino acids: CASSPPQYEQYF. The CDR3 DNA reads TGTGCCAGCAGCCCCCCTCAGTACGAGCAGTACTTC. Looking up the rest from reference TRBV7-9 and TRBJ2-7 gives the full variable domain: DTGVSQNPRHKITKRGQNVTFRCDPISEHNRLYWYRQTLGQGPEFLTYFQNEAQLEKSRLLSDRFSAERPKGSFSTLEIQRTEQGDSAMYLCASSPPQYEQYFGPGTRLTVT.

This clone was found a few times. The V gene is TRBV7-9, the J gene TRBJ1-2; D remains ambiguous. Germline assignment: CDR1 SEHNR and CDR2 FQNEAQ (reference sequence). CDR3 length: 12 residues. The germline V and J ends were trimmed by 4 bases and 4 bases, with 7 bases remaining between them. In DNA form, the CDR3 reads TGTGCCAGCAGCTCGGGAGTCTATGGCTACACCTTC. Translated: CASSSGVYGYTF.

The chain is built from TRBV18 and TRBJ2-2; 8 bases are a match to TRBD1. The CDR3 sequence is 14 residues long. CDR1 KGHSH and CDR2 LQKENI come from the germline V gene. V lost 3 bases, J lost 8 bases, and 5 bases stayed unmatched. CDR3 sequence reads: CASSPGQVIGELFF. DNA of the CDR3: TGTGCCAGCTCACCGGGACAGGTCATAGGGGAGCTGTTTTTT.

This rearrangement joins TRBV7-9 to TRBJ1-1, with no clear D. Trimming removed 7 bases at V and 4 bases at J, with 10 bases between. From germline, CDR1 is SEHNR and CDR2 FQNEAQ (reference sequence). The CDR3 contains 12 residues. This CDR3 reads CASTEGGTEAFF. Written as DNA, the CDR3 is TGTGCCAGCACCGAGGGTGGCACTGAAGCTTTCTTT.

The genes are TRBV7-6 and TRBJ2-3; possibly TRBD1 for D (6 bases). The germline V and J ends were trimmed by 0 bases and 4 bases, with 14 bases remaining between them. Germline-derived CDR1 and CDR2 are SGHVS and FNYEAQ. CDR3 size: 16 residues. The CDR3 bases are TGTGCCAGCAGCTTAGCGGGGGCTGGATTGGCAGATACGCAGTATTTT. This codes for CASSLAGAGLADTQYF.

V gene TRBV7-3 combines with J gene TRBJ2-1; possibly TRBD2 for D (6 bases). CDR1 is SGHTA and CDR2 is FQGTGA in the germline V gene. The germline V and J ends were trimmed by 5 bases and 4 bases, with 24 bases remaining between them. The CDR3 is 18 amino acids. The CDR3 reads CASSLKGGGAGPYNEQFF. In nucleotides, the CDR3 is TGTGCCAGCAGCCTAAAGGGTGGTGGGGCGGGACCATACAATGAGCAGTTCTTC.

This rearrangement joins TRBV13 to TRBJ2-7; no clear D gene. The CDR3 length is 13 residues. Germline V gives CDR1 PRHDT, CDR2 FYEKMQ (reference sequence). V was trimmed by 1 base and J by 3 bases, leaving 7 bases between them. The CDR3 DNA sequence: TGTGCCAGCAGCTTAGAAGTAGACTACGAGCAGTACTTC. Translated, it gives CASSLEVDYEQYF.

The genes are TRBV5-4 and TRBJ2-3; D not certain. CDR1 and CDR2 from the germline V gene are SGHNT and YYREEE (reference sequence). The V end was cut by 5 bases, the J end by 0 bases, with 7 bases between. This CDR3 comprises 13 residues. The CDR3 nucleotides read TGTGCCAGCAGTTATACTAGCACAGATACGCAGTATTTT. Protein: CASSYTSTDTQYF.

The genes are TRBV7-9 and TRBJ2-5; 10 nucleotides line up with TRBD2. The CDR3 spans 15 residues. From germline, CDR1 is SEHNR and CDR2 FQNEAQ (reference sequence). Trimming took 6 bases from V and 3 from J; bases not matched to a gene: 7. This chain's CDR3 is CASSYGLAGEETQYF. The CDR3 DNA is TGTGCCAGCAGTTATGGGCTAGCGGGAGAAGAGACCCAGTACTTC.